The 8 T cell receptor beta chains below all came from one sample that was sequenced in a study of blood T cell repertoires in COVID-19. Sequencing was performed with immunoSEQ multiplex PCR; in TCRdb, only in-frame clones are kept and a portion is missing. The profile shows 150,000 or so clones, 76% of them singletons. The sample taken for sequencing was peripheral blood. These receptors came from a woman at least 80 years old with active or convalescent COVID-19.

The V and J genes are TRBV12-3 or TRBV12-4 and TRBJ1-1; maybe TRBD1 (5 bases). The V and J ends lost 10 bases and 1 base respectively, with 10 bases between them. The CDR3 is 12 residues long. This CDR3 reads CANYRRNTEAFF. CDR3 DNA sequence: TGTGCCAATTACAGGAGGAACACTGAAGCTTTCTTT.

CDR3 loop: CATSRGEDRGLDTQYF. CDR3 nucleotide sequence: TGTGCCACCAGCAGAGGGGAGGACAGGGGCCTAGATACGCAGTATTTT. V usage is TRBV15 and J usage is TRBJ2-3; 9 bases align to TRBD1. After removal of 1 base from V and 5 bases from J, the junction contained 7 bases not matched to a gene. CDR1 and CDR2 (germline): LNHNV, YYDKDF (reference sequence). This CDR3 has 16 amino acids.

This clone was recorded once. This chain connects TRBV30 to TRBJ2-5, with D perhaps matching TRBD2 (7 bases). CDR3 length: 15 amino acids. From germline, CDR1 is GTSNPN and CDR2 SVGIG (reference sequence). V lost 1 base to trimming and J lost 1 base, with 13 bases between them. The chain's CDR3 is CAWSEFRGAQETQYF. The CDR3 bases are TGTGCCTGGAGTGAATTTCGGGGGGCCCAAGAGACCCAGTACTTC.

The V call is TRBV12-3 or TRBV12-4, the J call TRBJ2-3, with a weak D call TRBD1 (6 bases). V lost 5 bases and J 6 bases, leaving 9 bases between the germline ends. The CDR3 covers 12 residues. CDR3 residues: CASSPGVDTQYF. The CDR3 coding sequence is TGTGCCAGCAGTCCAGGGGTGGATACGCAGTATTTT.

The rearrangement links TRBV4-1 to TRBJ1-6; tentative D call: TRBD1 (5 bases). Germline loops: CDR1 MGHRA, CDR2 YSYEKL. This CDR3 has 14 residues. Trimming removed 0 bases at V and 11 bases at J, with 11 bases between. In DNA, the CDR3 is TGCGCCAGCAGCCAAGATAGAGGCAGGGCACCCCTCCACTTT. Translating it yields CASSQDRGRAPLHF.

The chain combines TRBV3-1 (or the pseudogene TRBV3-2) with TRBJ2-1; tentatively, D is TRBD2 (6 bases). The V and J ends lost 2 bases and 5 bases respectively, with 13 bases between them. The CDR3 is 15 amino acids. Germline values: CDR1 LGHDT, CDR2 YNNKEL (reference sequence). In DNA, the CDR3 is TGTGCCAGCAGCCAACGCAGGGACTTAGACAATGAGCAGTTCTTC. Its protein is CASSQRRDLDNEQFF.

This clone has a handful of counts. In the same sample, other DNA sequences code for this CDR3. This rearrangement joins TRBV12-3 or TRBV12-4 to TRBJ1-1; weak D call: TRBD1 (5 bases). The CDR3 sequence is 12 residues long. V was cut by 5 bases and J by 7 bases, with 11 bases left in between. The CDR3 protein is CASSPQGFEAFF. CDR3 bases: TGTGCCAGCAGTCCTCAGGGTTTTGAAGCTTTCTTT.

The genes are TRBV7-9 and TRBJ2-3; 11 bases map to TRBD2. CDR1 SEHNR and CDR2 FQNEAQ come from the germline V gene (reference sequence). Trimming took 8 bases from V and 0 from J; bases not matched to a gene: 1. The CDR3 length is 14 residues. The chain's CDR3 is CASLAGGSTDTQYF. CDR3 DNA: TGTGCCAGCCTAGCGGGGGGAAGCACAGATACGCAGTATTTT. Variable domain in full (rest from reference TRBV7-9 and TRBJ2-3): DTGVSQNPRHKITKRGQNVTFRCDPISEHNRLYWYRQTLGQGPEFLTYFQNEAQLEKSRLLSDRFSAERPKGSFSTLEIQRTEQGDSAMYLCASLAGGSTDTQYFGPGTRLTVL.